The source of this TCR beta chain is a study of blood T cell repertoires in COVID-19. How the authors handled the data: Amplified reference gene primers provided the basis for estimating nucleated cell counts. Assay used: immunoSEQ multiplex PCR; TCRdb lists only in-frame clones, some missing. D and trimming come from the DNA, and the V and J calls and clone size come from that table. The table has some 290,000 clones, about 85% seen once. The V gene's germline CDR1 is SEHNR and CDR2 FQNEAQ (reference sequence). Trimming removed 3 bases from V and 7 bases from J; junction bases left unmatched: 6. The CDR3 runs 15 residues.

J is TRBJ1-6 and V is TRBV7-9, with 7 positions matching TRBD1. The sample taken for sequencing was peripheral blood. The TCR sequence derives from a man aged 18 to 30 with active or convalescent COVID-19. CDR3 in DNA: TGTGCCAGCAGCTTTGGTGACAGGGACAATTCACCCCTCCACTTT. Translating gives CASSFGDRDNSPLHF.